This T cell receptor (beta chain) was identified during a study of cytomegalovirus exposure and HLA in healthy donors. The PCR used 60 Vbeta and 13 Jbeta primers. Profiled with immunoSEQ multiplex PCR; TCRdb holds only in-frame clones, not every one. The table lists about 120,000 clones, around 76% of them singletons. Regarding this clone: Its antigen is unidentified. Other nucleotide sequences from this sample produce the same CDR3.

Regarding the study as a whole: Later analysis demonstrated an association between a missense DCLRE1C variant and TCR beta V- and J-gene trimming.

V was clipped by 4 bases and J by 2 bases, with 10 bases between them. The CDR3 runs 13 residues. Looked up from germline, CDR1 is SGHDT and CDR2 is YYEEEE. Sequencing input: PBMCs. The receptor was isolated from a man aged 60-69 years in good health and CMV-seropositive. This chain uses TRBV5-6 with TRBJ2-7, with D possibly matching TRBD2 (6 bases). Here the CDR3 reads CASSGGAPYEQYF. The CDR3 DNA sequence: TGTGCCAGCAGCGGCGGGGCTCCCTACGAGCAGTACTTC.